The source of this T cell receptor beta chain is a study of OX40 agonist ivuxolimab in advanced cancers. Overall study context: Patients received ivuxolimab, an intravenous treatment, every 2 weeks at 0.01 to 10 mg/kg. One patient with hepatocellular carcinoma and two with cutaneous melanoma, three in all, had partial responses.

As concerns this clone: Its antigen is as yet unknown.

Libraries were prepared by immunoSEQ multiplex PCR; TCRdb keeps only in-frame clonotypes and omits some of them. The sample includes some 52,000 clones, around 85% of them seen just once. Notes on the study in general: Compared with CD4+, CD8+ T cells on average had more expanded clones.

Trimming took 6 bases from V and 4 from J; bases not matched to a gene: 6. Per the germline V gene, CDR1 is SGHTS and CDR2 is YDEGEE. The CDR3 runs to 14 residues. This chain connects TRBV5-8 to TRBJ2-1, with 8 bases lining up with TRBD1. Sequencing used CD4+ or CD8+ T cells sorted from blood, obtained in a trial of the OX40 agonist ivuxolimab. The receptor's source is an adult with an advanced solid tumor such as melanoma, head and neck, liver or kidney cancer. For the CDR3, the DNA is TGTGCCAGCATCAAAGGACAGGGATACAATGAGCAGTTCTTC. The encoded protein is CASIKGQGYNEQFF.